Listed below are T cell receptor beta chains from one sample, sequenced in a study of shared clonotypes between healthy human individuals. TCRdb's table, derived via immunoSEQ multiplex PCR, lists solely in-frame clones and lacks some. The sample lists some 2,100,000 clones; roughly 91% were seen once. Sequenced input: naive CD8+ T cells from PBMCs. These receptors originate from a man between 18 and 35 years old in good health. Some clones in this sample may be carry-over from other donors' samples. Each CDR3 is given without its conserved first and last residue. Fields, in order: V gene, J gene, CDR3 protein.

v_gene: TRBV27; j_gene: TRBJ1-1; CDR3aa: ASSLRGLNTEAF
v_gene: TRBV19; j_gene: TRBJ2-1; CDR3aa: ASSIGLQGREQF
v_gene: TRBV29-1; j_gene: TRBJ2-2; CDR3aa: SVSLGTANTGELF
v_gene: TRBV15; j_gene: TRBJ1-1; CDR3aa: ATRTGMNTEAF
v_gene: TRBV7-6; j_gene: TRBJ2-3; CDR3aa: ASSSLAGDADTQY
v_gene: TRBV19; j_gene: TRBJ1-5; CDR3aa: ASSIRGNNQPQH
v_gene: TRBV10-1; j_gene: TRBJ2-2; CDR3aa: ASSGSSANTGELF
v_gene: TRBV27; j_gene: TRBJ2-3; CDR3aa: ASSLLVYTGGPTDTQY
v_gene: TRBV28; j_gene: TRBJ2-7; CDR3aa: ASRLDRGPYEQY
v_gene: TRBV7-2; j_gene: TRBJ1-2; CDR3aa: ASSLNRDPYGYT
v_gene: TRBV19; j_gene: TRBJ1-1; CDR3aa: ASSIDGSRGRDTEAF
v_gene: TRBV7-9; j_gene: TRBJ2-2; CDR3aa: ASSLLAGELF
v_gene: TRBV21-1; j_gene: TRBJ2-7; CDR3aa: ASSKGRLAGGDEQY
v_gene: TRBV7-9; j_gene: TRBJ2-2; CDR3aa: ATAGSNTGELF
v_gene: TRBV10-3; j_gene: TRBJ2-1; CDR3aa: AIRGTSGSLYNEQF
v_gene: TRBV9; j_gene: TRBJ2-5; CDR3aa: ASSVSGALETQY
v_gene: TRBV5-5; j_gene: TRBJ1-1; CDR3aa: ASSLVGGRGEAF
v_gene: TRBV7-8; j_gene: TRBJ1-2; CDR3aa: ASSPEGQGTYGYT
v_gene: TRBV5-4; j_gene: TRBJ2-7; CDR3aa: ASSSRGTGAEQY
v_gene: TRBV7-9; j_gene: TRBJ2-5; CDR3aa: ASSHIAGAGETQY
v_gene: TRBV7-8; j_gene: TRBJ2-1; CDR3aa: ASSEAGGSYNEQF
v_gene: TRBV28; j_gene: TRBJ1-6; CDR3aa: ASSLWARRASSLH
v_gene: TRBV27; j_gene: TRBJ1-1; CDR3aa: ASSIQGFHTEAF
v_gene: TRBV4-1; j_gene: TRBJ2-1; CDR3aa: ASSKVGGGAGTSFEQF
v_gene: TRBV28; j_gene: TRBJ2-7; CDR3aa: ASSPTWQGENGYEQY
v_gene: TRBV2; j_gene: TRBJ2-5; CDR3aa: ASSEVQAVQETQY
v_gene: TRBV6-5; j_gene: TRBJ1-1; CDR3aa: ASQLVGQNTEAF
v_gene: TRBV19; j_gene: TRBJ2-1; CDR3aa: ASSIRNRHNEQF
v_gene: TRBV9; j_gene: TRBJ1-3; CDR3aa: ASSVWDQSSGNTIY
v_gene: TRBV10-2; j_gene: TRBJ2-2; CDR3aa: ASTLTNTGELF
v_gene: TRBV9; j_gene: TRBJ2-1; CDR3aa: ASSPPTDYNEQF
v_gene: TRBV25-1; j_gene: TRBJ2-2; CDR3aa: ASSLRTAPTGELF
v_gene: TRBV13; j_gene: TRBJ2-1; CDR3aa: ASSLVTEGLEYNEQF
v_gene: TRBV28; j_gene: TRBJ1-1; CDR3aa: ASLLRQADTEAF
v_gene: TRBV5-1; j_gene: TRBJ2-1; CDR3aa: ASIGETSGKIGPYNEQF
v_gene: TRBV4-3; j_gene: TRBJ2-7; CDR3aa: ASSQGDSSLDEQY
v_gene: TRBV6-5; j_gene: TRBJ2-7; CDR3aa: ASSSTSGLAGEQY
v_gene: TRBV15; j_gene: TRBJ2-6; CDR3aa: ATSPPGRDSGANVLT
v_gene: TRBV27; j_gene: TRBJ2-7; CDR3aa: ASSFGGYEQY
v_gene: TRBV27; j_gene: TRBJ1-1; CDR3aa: ASSLGASMNTEAF